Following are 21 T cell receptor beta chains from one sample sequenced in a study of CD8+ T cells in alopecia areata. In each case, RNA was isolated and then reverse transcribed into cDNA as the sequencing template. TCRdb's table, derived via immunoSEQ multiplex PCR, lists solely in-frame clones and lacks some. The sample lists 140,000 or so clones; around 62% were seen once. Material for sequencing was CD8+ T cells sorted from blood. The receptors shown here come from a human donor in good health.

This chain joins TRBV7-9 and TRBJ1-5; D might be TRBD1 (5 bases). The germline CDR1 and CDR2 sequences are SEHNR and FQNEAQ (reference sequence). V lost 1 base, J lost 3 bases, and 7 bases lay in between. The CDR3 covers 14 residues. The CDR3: CASSLGGFNQPQHF. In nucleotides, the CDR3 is TGTGCCAGCAGCTTAGGGGGCTTCAATCAGCCCCAGCATTTT.

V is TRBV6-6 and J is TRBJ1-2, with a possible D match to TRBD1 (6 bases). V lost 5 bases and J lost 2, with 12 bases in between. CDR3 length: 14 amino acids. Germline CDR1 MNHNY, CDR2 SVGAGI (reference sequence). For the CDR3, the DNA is TGTGCCAGCAGTAAAGGGGGGCAGAACTATGGCTACACCTTC. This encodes CASSKGGQNYGYTF.

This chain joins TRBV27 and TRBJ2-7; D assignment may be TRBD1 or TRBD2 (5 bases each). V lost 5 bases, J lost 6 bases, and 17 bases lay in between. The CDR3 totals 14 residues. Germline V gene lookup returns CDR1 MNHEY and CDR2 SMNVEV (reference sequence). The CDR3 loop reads CASSVTARAGEQYF. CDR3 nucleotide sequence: TGTGCCAGCAGTGTGACAGCCCGGGCGGGCGAGCAGTACTTC.

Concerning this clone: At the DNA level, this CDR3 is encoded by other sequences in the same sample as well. The CDR3 DNA sequence: TGTGCCAGCAGTTACGACGAGCAGTTCTTC. Protein sequence: CASSYDEQFF. The chain recombines TRBV6-6 with TRBJ2-1; D remains ambiguous. V lost 2 bases to trimming and J lost 10 bases, with 3 bases between them. This CDR3 has 10 residues. Germline values: CDR1 MNHNY, CDR2 SVGAGI (reference sequence).

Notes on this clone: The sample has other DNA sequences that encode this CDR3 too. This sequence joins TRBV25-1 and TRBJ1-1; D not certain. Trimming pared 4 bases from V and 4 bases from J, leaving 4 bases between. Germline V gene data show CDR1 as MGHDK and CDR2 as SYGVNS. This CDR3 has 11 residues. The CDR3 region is CASSVGTEAFF. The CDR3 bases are TGTGCCAGCAGTGTGGGCACTGAAGCTTTCTTT.

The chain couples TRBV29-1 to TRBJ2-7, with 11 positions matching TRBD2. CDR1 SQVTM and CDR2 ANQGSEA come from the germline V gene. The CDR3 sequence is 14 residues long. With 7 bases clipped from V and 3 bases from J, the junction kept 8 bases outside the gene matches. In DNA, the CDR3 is TGCAGCGCACTCCTCCTAGCGGGAGGCTACGAGCAGTACTTC. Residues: CSALLLAGGYEQYF.

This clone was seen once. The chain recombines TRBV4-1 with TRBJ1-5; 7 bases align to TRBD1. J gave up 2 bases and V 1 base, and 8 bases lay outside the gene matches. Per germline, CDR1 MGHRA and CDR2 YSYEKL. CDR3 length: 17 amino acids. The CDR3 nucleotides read TGCGCCAGCAGCCAAGGAGGTACAGGGGTCGGCAATCAGCCCCAGCATTTT. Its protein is CASSQGGTGVGNQPQHF.

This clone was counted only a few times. CDR3 region: CASSLGYGTEAFF. CDR3 nucleotide sequence: TGTGCCAGCAGCTTAGGTTACGGCACTGAAGCTTTCTTT. This sequence joins TRBV7-2 and TRBJ1-1, with D hard to call. Germline CDR1 is SGHTA and CDR2 is FQGNSA. V was pared by 1 base and J by 4 bases, with 7 bases between. The CDR3 covers 13 residues.

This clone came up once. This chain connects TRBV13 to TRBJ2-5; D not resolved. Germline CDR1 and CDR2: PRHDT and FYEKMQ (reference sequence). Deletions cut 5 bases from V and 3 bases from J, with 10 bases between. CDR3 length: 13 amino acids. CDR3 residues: CASSPRTEETQYF. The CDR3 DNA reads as TGTGCCAGCAGCCCCCGAACCGAAGAGACCCAGTACTTC.

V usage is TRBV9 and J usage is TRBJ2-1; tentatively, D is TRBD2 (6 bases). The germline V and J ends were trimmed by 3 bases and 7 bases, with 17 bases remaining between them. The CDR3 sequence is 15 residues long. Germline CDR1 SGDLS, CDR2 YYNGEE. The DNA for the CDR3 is TGTGCCAGCAGCGGAACCGGGAGTAGCTTGAATGAGCAGTTCTTC. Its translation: CASSGTGSSLNEQFF.

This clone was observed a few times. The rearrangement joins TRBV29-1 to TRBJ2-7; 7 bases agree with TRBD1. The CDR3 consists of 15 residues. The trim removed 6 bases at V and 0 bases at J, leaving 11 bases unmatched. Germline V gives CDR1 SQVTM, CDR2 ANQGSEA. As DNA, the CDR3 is TGCAGCGTGCGTACCGGGACAGCCAGCTCCTACGAGCAGTACTTC. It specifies CSVRTGTASSYEQYF.

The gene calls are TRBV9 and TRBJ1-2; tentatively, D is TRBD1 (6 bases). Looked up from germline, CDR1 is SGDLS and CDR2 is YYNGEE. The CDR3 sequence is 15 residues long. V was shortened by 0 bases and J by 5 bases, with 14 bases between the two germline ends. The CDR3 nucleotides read TGTGCCAGCAGCGTAGACGACGGAGGGGGATATGGCTACACCTTC. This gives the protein CASSVDDGGGYGYTF.

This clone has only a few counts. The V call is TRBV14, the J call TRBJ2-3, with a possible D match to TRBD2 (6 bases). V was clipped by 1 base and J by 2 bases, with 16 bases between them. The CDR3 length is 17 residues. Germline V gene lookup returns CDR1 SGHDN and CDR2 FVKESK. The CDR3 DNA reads TGTGCCAGCAGCCAAGCAGGGAGGACCACCCTCACAGATACGCAGTATTTT. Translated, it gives CASSQAGRTTLTDTQYF.

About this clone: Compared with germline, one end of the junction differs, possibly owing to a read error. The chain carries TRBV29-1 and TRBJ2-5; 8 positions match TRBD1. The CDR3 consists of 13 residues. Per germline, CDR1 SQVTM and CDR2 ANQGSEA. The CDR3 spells CSVPTRGRETRYF. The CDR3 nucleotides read TGCAGCGTCCCAACCAGGGGGCGAGAGACCCGGTACTTC.

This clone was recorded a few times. The CDR3 loop is CSVMGGTVSYEQYF. The CDR3 DNA reads as TGCAGCGTAATGGGGGGGACCGTCTCCTACGAGCAGTACTTC. V gene TRBV29-1 combines with J gene TRBJ2-7, with 7 bases lining up with TRBD2. After removal of 6 bases from V and 0 bases from J, the junction contained 8 bases not matched to a gene. The CDR3 loop spans 14 amino acids. Germline V gene lookup returns CDR1 SQVTM and CDR2 ANQGSEA.

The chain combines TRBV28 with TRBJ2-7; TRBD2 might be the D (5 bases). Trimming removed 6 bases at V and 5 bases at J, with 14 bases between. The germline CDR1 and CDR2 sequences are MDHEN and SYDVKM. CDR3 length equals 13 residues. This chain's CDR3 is CASRDTSYNEQYF. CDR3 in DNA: TGTGCCAGCAGAGATACTAGTTATAACGAGCAGTACTTC. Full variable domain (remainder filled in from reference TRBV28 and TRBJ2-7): DVKVTQSSRYLVKRTGEKVFLECVQDMDHENMFWYRQDPGLGLRLIYFSYDVKMKEKGDIPEGYSVSREKKERFSLILESASTNQTSMYLCASRDTSYNEQYFGPGTRLTVT.

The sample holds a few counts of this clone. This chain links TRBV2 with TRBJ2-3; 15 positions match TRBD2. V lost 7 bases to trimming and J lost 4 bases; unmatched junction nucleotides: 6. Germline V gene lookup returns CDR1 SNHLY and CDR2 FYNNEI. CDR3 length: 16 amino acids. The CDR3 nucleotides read TGTGCCAGCACCTGGACTAGCGGGAGGGTTCCAGATACGCAGTATTTT. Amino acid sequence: CASTWTSGRVPDTQYF.

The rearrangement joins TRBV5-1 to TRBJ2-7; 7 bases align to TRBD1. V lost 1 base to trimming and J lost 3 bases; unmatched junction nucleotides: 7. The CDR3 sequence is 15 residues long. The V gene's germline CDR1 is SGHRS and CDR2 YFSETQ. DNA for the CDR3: TGCGCCAGCAGCTTGTTCACAGGGGCTATCTACGAGCAGTACTTC. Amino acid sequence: CASSLFTGAIYEQYF.

CDR3 coding DNA: TGTGCCAGTAGTCCCCGGGGGGACCATCGACCGGATCAGCCCCAGCATTTT. Amino acid sequence: CASSPRGDHRPDQPQHF. This rearrangement joins TRBV19 to TRBJ1-5; TRBD1 is a possible D gene (5 bases). V lost 5 bases and J 5 bases, leaving 22 bases between the germline ends. Germline loops: CDR1 LNHDA, CDR2 SQIVND (reference sequence). This CDR3 has 17 amino acids.

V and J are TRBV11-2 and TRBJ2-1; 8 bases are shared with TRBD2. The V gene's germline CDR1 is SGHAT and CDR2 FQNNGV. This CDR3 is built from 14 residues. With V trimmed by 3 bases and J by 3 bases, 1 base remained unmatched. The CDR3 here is CASSFSGDYNEQFF. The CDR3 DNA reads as TGTGCCAGCAGCTTTAGCGGGGACTACAATGAGCAGTTCTTC.

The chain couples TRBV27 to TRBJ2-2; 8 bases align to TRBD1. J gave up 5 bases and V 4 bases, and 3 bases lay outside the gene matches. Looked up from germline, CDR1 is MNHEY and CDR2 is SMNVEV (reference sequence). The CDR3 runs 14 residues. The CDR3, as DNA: TGTGCCAGCAGTTACGGACAGGGAACCGGGGAGCTGTTTTTT. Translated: CASSYGQGTGELFF.